What follows describes a single T cell receptor (beta chain). The CDR3 spans 16 residues. Per the germline V gene, CDR1 is SQVTM and CDR2 is ANQGSEA. Trimming removed 5 bases from V and 0 bases from J, with 19 bases in between. The authors ran a second PCR of about 7 to 12 cycles using a sample-barcoded 5' primer and a J-beta primer mix. TCRdb reprocessed the 5' RACE reads with MiXCR, giving one entry per CDR3 protein. Altogether 760,000 or so distinct CDR3 sequences are present, just under 25% being singletons, with the ten largest covering under 10%. The sample comes from a study of blood T cells in healthy people across ages. This sample also belongs to another study, concerning T cells of mothers and their children. That study reports: Mothers and children who were related shared slightly more overlap than unrelated pairs, but not significantly more.

The sequencing sample was made of blood. This clonotype originated in a boy between 10 and 17 years old in good health. The chain couples TRBV29-1 to TRBJ1-1, with D unresolved. CDR3 DNA sequence: TGCAGCGTTCGTCAGGCTTCCCACCTTATGAACACTGAAGCTTTCTTT. Its translation: CSVRQASHLMNTEAFF. The full variable domain, completed using reference TRBV29-1 and TRBJ1-1, is SAVISQKPSRDICQRGTSLTIQCQVDSQVTMMFWYRQQPGQSLTLIATANQGSEATYESGFVIDKFPISRPNLTFSTLTVSNMSPEDSSIYLCSVRQASHLMNTEAFFGQGTRLTVV.